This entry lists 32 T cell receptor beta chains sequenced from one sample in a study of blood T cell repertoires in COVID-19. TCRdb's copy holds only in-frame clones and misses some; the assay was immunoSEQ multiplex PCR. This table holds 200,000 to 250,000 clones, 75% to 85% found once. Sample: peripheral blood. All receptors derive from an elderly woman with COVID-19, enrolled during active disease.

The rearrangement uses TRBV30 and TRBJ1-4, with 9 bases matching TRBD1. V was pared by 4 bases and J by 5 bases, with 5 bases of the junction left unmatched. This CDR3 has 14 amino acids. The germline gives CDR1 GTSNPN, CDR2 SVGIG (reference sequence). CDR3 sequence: CAWTKTGGNEKLFF. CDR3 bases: TGTGCCTGGACGAAGACAGGGGGAAATGAAAAACTGTTTTTT.

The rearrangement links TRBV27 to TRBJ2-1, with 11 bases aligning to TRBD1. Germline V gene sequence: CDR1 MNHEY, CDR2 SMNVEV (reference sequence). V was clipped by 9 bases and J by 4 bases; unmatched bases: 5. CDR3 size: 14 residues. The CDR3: CASSGTGGYNEQFF. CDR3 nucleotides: TGTGCCAGTTCCGGGACAGGGGGGTACAATGAGCAGTTCTTC.

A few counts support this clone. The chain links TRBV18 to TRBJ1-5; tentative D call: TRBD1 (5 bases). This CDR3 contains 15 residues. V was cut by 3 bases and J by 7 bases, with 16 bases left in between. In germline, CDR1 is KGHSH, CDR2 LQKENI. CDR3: CASSPRWGDGQPQHF. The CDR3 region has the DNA TGTGCCAGCTCACCCAGGTGGGGGGACGGACAGCCCCAGCATTTT.

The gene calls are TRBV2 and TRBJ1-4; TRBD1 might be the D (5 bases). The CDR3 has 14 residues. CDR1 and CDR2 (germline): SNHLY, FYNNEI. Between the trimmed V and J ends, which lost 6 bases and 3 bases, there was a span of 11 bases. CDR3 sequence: CASRSGVSNEKLFF. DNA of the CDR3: TGTGCCAGCAGGTCGGGGGTATCTAATGAAAAACTGTTTTTT.

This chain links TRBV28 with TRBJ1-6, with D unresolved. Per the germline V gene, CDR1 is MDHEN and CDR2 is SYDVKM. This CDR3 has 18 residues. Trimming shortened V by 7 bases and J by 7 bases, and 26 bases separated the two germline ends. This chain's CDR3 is CASTLTSPIRGGNSPLHF. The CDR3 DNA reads TGTGCCAGCACATTAACATCCCCAATCCGTGGCGGAAATTCACCCCTCCACTTT.

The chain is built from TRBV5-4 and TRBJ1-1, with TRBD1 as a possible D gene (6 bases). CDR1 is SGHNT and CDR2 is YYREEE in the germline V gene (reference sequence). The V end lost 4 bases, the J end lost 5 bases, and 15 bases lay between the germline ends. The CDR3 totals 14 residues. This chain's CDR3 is CASSMRGRGTEAFF. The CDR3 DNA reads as TGTGCCAGCAGCATGCGGGGGCGCGGAACTGAAGCTTTCTTT. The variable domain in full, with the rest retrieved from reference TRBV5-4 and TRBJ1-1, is ETGVTQSPTHLIKTRGQQVTLRCSSQSGHNTVSWYQQALGQGPQFIFQYYREEENGRGNFPPRFSGLQFPNYSSELNVNALELDDSALYLCASSMRGRGTEAFFGQGTRLTVV.

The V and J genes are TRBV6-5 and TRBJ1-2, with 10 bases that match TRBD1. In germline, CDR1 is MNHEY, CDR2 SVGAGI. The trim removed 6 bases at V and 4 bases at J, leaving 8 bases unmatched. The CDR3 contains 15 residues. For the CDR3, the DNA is TGTGCCAGCAGGGCGGAGGGACAGGGGTTCTATGGCTACACCTTC. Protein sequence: CASRAEGQGFYGYTF.

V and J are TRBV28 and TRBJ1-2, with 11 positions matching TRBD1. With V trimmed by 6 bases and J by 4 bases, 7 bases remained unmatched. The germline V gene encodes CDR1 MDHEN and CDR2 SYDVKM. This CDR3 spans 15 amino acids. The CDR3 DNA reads TGTGCCAGCAGACCTTGGACAGGGGGCCTCTATGGCTACACCTTC. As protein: CASRPWTGGLYGYTF.

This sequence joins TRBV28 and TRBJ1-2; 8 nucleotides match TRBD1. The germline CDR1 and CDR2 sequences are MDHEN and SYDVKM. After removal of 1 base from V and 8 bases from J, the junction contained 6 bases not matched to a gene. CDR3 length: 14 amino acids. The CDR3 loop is CASSLLAGGWGYTF. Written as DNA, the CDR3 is TGTGCCAGCAGTTTATTGGCAGGGGGCTGGGGCTACACCTTC.

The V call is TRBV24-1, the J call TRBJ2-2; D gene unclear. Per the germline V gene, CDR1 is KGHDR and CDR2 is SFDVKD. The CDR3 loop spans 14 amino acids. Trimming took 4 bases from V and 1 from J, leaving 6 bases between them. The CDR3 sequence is CATSDVRNTGELFF. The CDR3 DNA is TGTGCCACCAGTGACGTCAGGAACACCGGGGAGCTGTTTTTT.

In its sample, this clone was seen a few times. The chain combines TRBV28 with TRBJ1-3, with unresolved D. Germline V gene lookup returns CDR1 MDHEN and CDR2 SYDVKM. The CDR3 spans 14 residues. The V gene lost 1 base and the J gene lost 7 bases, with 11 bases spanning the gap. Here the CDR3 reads CASSLSARGNTIYF. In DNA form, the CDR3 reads TGTGCCAGCAGTTTATCGGCTCGAGGGAACACCATATATTTT.

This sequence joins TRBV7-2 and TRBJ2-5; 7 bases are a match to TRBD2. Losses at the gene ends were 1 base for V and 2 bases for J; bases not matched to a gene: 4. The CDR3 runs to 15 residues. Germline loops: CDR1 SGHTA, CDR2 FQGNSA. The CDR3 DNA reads TGTGCCAGCAGCTTAGGGTGGGGGGGGCAAGAGACCCAGTACTTC. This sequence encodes CASSLGWGGQETQYF.

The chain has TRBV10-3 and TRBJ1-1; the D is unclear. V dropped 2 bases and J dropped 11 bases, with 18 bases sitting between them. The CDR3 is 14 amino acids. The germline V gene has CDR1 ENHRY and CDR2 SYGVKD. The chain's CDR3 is CAISEDIWISGAFF. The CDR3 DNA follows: TGTGCCATCAGTGAGGATATTTGGATCTCGGGGGCTTTCTTT.

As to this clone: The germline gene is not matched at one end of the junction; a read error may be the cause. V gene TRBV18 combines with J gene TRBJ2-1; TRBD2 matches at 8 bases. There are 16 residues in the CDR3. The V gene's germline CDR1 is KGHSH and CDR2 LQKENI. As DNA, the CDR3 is TGTGCCAGCTCCCCACAAGCGGGAGTAGGCTACAATGAGCAGTTCTTC. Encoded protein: CASSPQAGVGYNEQFF. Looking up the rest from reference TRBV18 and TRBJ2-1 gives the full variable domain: NAGVMQNPRHLVRRRGQEARLRCSPMKGHSHVYWYRQLPEEGLKFMVYLQKENIIDESGMPKERFSAEFPKEGPSILRIQQVVRGDSAAYFCASSPQAGVGYNEQFFGPGTRLTVL.

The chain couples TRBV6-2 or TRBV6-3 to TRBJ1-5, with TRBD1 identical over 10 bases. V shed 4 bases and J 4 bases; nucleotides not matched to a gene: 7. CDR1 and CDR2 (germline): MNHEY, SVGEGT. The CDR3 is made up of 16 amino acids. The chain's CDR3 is CASSSLRTGGNQPQHF. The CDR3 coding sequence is TGTGCCAGCAGTTCCCTCAGGACAGGGGGAAATCAGCCCCAGCATTTT.

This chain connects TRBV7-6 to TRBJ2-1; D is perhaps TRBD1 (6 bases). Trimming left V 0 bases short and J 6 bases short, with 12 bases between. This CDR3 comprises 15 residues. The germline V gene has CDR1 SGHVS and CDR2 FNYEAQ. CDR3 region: CASSLAHPGANEQFF. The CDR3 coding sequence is TGTGCCAGCAGCTTAGCTCACCCAGGGGCCAATGAGCAGTTCTTC.

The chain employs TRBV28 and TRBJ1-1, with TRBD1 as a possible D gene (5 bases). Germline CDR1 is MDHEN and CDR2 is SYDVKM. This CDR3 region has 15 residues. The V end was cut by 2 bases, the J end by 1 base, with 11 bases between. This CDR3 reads CASSLGRRGNTEAFF. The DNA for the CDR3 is TGTGCCAGCAGTTTAGGCAGGAGGGGGAACACTGAAGCTTTCTTT.

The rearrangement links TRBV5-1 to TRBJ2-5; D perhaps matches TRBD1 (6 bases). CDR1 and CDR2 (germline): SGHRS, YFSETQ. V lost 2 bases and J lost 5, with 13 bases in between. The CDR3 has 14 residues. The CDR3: CASSFQQGAETQYF. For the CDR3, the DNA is TGCGCCAGCAGCTTCCAACAGGGTGCGGAGACCCAGTACTTC.

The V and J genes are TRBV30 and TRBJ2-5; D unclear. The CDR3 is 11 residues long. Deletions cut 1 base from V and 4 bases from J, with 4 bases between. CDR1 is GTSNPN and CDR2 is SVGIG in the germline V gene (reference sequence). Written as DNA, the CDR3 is TGTGCCTGGAGTGCGGTAGAGACCCAGTACTTC. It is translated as CAWSAVETQYF.

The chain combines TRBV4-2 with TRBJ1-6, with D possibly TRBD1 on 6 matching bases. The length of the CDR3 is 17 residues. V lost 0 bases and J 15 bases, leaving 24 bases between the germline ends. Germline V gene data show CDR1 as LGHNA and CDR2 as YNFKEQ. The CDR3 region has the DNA TGTGCCAGCAGCCAAGAGGCCGCCGGGACACACTTCTCAGTCCTCCACTTT. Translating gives CASSQEAAGTHFSVLHF.

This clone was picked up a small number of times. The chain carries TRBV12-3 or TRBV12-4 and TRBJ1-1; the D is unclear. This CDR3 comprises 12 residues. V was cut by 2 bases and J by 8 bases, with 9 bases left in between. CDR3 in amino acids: CASSLNYIEAFF. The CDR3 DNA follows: TGTGCCAGCAGTTTAAACTATATCGAAGCTTTCTTT.

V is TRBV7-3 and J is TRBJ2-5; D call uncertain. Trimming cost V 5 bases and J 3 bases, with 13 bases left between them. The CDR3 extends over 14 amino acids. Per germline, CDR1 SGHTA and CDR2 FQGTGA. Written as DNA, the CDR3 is TGTGCCAGCAGCCTCCAAGGCGGTGAAGAGACCCAGTACTTC. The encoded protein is CASSLQGGEETQYF.

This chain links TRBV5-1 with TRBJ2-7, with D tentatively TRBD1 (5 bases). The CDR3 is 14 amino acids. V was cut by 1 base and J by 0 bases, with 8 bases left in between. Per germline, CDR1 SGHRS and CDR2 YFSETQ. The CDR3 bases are TGCGCCAGCAGCTTGCAGGGTAGCTCCTACGAGCAGTACTTC. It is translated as CASSLQGSSYEQYF.

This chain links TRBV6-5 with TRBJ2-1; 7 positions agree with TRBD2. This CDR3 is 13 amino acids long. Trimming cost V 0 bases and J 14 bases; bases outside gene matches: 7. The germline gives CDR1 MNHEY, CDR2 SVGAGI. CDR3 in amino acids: CASSYSSGKSKFF. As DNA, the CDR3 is TGTGCCAGCAGTTACTCGAGCGGGAAGAGTAAGTTCTTC.

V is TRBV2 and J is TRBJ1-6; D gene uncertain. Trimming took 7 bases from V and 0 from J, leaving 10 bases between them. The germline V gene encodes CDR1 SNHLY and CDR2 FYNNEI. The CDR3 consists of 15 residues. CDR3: CASTISSSYNSPLHF. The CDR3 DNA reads TGTGCCAGCACTATTTCAAGCTCCTATAATTCACCCCTCCACTTT.

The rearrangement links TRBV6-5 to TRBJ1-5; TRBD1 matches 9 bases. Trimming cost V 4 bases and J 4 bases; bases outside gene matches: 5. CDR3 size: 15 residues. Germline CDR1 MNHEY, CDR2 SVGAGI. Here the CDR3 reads CASSSSGTGNQPQHF. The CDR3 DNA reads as TGTGCCAGCAGTTCCTCTGGGACAGGGAATCAGCCCCAGCATTTT.

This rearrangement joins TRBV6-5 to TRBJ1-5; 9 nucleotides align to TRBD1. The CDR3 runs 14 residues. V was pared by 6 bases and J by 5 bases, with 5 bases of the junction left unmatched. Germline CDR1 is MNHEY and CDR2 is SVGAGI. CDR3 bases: TGTGCCAGCAGAACCGGGACAGGGTATCAGCCCCAGCATTTT. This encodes CASRTGTGYQPQHF.

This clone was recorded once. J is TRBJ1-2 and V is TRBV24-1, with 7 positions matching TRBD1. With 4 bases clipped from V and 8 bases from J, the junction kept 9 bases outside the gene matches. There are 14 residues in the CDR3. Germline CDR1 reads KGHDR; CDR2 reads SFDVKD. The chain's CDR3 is CATSDSETGYGYTF. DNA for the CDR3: TGTGCCACCAGTGACTCAGAGACAGGGTACGGCTACACCTTC.

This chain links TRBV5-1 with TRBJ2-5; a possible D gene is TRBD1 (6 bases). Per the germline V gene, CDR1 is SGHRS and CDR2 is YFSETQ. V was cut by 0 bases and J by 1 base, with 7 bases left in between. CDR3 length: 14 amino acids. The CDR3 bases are TGCGCCAGCAGCTTGGACAGGGTCCAAGAGACCCAGTACTTC. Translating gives CASSLDRVQETQYF.

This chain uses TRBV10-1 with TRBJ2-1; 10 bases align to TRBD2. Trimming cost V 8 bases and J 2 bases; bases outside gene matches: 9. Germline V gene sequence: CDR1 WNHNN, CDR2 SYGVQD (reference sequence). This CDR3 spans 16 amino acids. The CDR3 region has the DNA TGCGCCAGCTCTAAGCGGGGGGGCCTCGCCTACAATGAGCAGTTCTTC. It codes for CASSKRGGLAYNEQFF.

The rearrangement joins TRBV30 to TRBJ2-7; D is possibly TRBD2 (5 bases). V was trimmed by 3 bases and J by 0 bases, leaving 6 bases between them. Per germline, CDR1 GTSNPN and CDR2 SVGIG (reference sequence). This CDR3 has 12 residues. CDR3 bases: TGTGCCTGGAGCACTAGCTCCTACGAGCAGTACTTC. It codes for CAWSTSSYEQYF. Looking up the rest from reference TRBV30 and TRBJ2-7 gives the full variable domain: SQTIHQWPATLVQPVGSPLSLECTVEGTSNPNLYWYRQAAGRGLQLLFYSVGIGQISSEVPQNLSASRPQDRQFILSSKKLLLSDSGFYLCAWSTSSYEQYFGPGTRLTVT.

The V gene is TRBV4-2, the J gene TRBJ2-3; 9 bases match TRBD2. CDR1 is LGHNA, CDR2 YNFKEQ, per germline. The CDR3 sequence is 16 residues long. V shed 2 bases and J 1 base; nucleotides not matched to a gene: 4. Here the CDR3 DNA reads TGTGCCAGCAGCCAACCCGTAGCGGGGGGCACAGATACGCAGTATTTT. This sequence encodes CASSQPVAGGTDTQYF.